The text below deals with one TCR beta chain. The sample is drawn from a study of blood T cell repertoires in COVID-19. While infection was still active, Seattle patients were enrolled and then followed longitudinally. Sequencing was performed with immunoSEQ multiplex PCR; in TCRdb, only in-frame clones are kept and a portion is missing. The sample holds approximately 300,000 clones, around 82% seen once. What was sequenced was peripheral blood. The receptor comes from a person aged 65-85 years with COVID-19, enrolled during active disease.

The CDR3 DNA is TGTGCCAGCAGCCCAGCGGGGGAGGGATATAATTCACCCCTCCACTTT. It codes for CASSPAGEGYNSPLHF. The rearrangement joins TRBV28 to TRBJ1-6; a possible D gene is TRBD1 (5 bases). Germline V gene sequence: CDR1 MDHEN, CDR2 SYDVKM. The CDR3 totals 16 residues. Trimming took off 6 bases at V and 4 bases at J, with 16 bases between the two ends.